This record concerns one TCR beta chain sequence. TCRdb's table, derived via immunoSEQ multiplex PCR, lists solely in-frame clones and lacks some. The top ten hold about 12% of the sample, which has roughly 160,000 clones, approximately 80% seen once. The record originates from a study of blood T cell repertoires in COVID-19. Enrolled through a virtual design, the participants were between 18 and 89 years of age and came from fewer than 30 US areas. Symptom resolution, clearance, or two negative PCRs marked donors in Cohort 3 as recovered. The CDR3 is 16 amino acids. Germline V gene lookup returns CDR1 SGHDN and CDR2 FVKESK. V lost 4 bases, J lost 0 bases, and 3 bases stayed unmatched.

The genes are TRBV14 and TRBJ2-5, with TRBD2 matching over 12 bases. The specimen sequenced was PBMCs or T cells enriched from blood (not recorded which). The source of this sequence is a man between 50 and 59 years old who had recovered from COVID-19. The CDR3 sequence: CASSPTSGGYQETQYF. In nucleotides, the CDR3 is TGTGCCAGCAGCCCGACTAGCGGGGGATACCAAGAGACCCAGTACTTC.